Shown below are 25 T cell receptor beta chains from a single sample sequenced in a study of T cell changes during pregnancy in multiple sclerosis. Some clones are missing from TCRdb's copy, which holds only in-frame ones; the method was immunoSEQ multiplex PCR. The table lists about 67,000 clones, around 90% of them singletons. The sample here was peripheral blood, taken in the first trimester of pregnancy. These receptors were taken from a female donor in good health, enrolled as a control in a pregnancy study.

This clone was counted once. This chain links TRBV19 with TRBJ2-3; D is perhaps TRBD2 (6 bases). The CDR3 spans 16 residues. V lost 9 bases and J 5 bases, leaving 24 bases between the germline ends. In germline, CDR1 is LNHDA, CDR2 SQIVND (reference sequence). CDR3 region: CASRWTARDLGDTQYF. The CDR3 DNA reads TGTGCCAGCCGGTGGACCGCCCGGGACTTGGGAGATACGCAGTATTTT.

The rearrangement joins TRBV4-1 to TRBJ2-7; perhaps TRBD1 as D (5 bases). From germline, CDR1 is MGHRA and CDR2 YSYEKL. The CDR3 spans 16 residues. Trimming stripped 4 bases from V and 1 base from J, with 17 bases between. The chain's CDR3 is CASSLTATALSYEQYF. The CDR3 DNA reads as TGCGCCAGCAGCCTAACCGCGACAGCCTTATCCTACGAGCAGTACTTC.

V is TRBV27 and J is TRBJ2-3; the D gene is possibly TRBD1 (6 bases). Germline V gene lookup returns CDR1 MNHEY and CDR2 SMNVEV (reference sequence). Trimming shortened V by 6 bases and J by 0 bases, and 10 bases separated the two germline ends. The CDR3 sequence is 14 residues long. The CDR3 sequence is CASRWTASTDTQYF. CDR3 DNA: TGTGCCAGCAGGTGGACAGCGAGCACAGATACGCAGTATTTT.

The chain joins TRBV2 to TRBJ2-1, with D perhaps TRBD2 (5 bases). Germline-derived CDR1 and CDR2 are SNHLY and FYNNEI. Deletions cut 6 bases from V and 7 bases from J, with 13 bases between. This CDR3 spans 13 amino acids. The CDR3 reads CASSENLANEQFF. The CDR3 DNA sequence: TGTGCCAGCAGCGAGAATCTAGCAAATGAGCAGTTCTTC.

The chain is built from TRBV30 and TRBJ2-1; TRBD2 aligns across 15 bases. The CDR3 has 17 residues. Germline CDR1 and CDR2: GTSNPN and SVGIG (reference sequence). V lost 3 bases, J lost 0 bases, and 3 bases stayed unmatched. CDR3 sequence: CAWRGLAGGNSYNEQFF. CDR3 DNA sequence: TGTGCCTGGAGGGGACTAGCGGGAGGAAACTCCTACAATGAGCAGTTCTTC.

The genes are TRBV25-1 and TRBJ2-7, with 9 bases aligning to TRBD1. The germline CDR1 and CDR2 sequences are MGHDK and SYGVNS. Germline trimming cut 6 bases from V and 2 bases from J; bases unmatched to any gene: 8. The CDR3 runs 15 residues. The CDR3 region is CASSRPGQGTYEQYF. The CDR3 region has the DNA TGTGCCAGCAGCCGACCGGGACAGGGAACCTACGAGCAGTACTTC.

CDR3 loop: CAISATPSGAGSGANVLTF. In nucleotides, the CDR3 is TGTGCCATCAGTGCGACCCCCTCAGGAGCGGGTTCTGGGGCCAACGTCCTGACTTTC. The genes are TRBV10-3 and TRBJ2-6, with D perhaps matching TRBD2 (6 bases). The CDR3 consists of 19 residues. Germline values: CDR1 ENHRY, CDR2 SYGVKD. V was shortened by 4 bases and J by 1 base, with 20 bases between the two germline ends.

The rearrangement joins TRBV25-1 to TRBJ2-1; D is possibly TRBD2 (7 bases). The germline gives CDR1 MGHDK, CDR2 SYGVNS. This CDR3 comprises 13 residues. V was shortened by 11 bases and J by 7 bases, with 18 bases between the two germline ends. The CDR3 sequence: CACLGGGGNEQFF. In DNA, the CDR3 is TGTGCCTGTCTAGGGGGGGGTGGGAATGAGCAGTTCTTC.

The V and J genes are TRBV10-3 and TRBJ1-2, with TRBD1 matching over 7 bases. The CDR3 covers 14 residues. J gave up 2 bases and V 5 bases, and 5 bases lay outside the gene matches. Germline CDR1 ENHRY, CDR2 SYGVKD. CDR3 protein: CAISPPGQNYGYTF. As DNA, the CDR3 is TGTGCCATCAGTCCCCCGGGACAGAACTATGGCTACACCTTC.

V and J are TRBV6-1 and TRBJ2-1; no clear D. From germline, CDR1 is MNHNS and CDR2 SASEGT. The germline V and J ends were trimmed by 1 base and 0 bases, with 7 bases remaining between them. The CDR3 runs to 15 residues. The CDR3 region has the DNA TGTGCCAGCAGTGAAGACCGGAGCTCCTACAATGAGCAGTTCTTC. Translation gives CASSEDRSSYNEQFF.

The V gene is TRBV9, the J gene TRBJ2-3, with 11 nucleotides matching TRBD2. Germline V lookup: CDR1 SGDLS, CDR2 YYNGEE. J gave up 1 base and V 0 bases, and 4 bases lay outside the gene matches. CDR3 length equals 17 residues. The CDR3 is CASSVELAGVGTDTQYF. The DNA of the CDR3 is TGTGCCAGCAGCGTAGAACTAGCGGGAGTAGGCACAGATACGCAGTATTTT.

The rearrangement uses TRBV28 and TRBJ2-7; D might be TRBD2 (5 bases). The CDR3 is 14 residues long. The germline gives CDR1 MDHEN, CDR2 SYDVKM. V was cut by 7 bases and J by 1 base, with 14 bases left in between. DNA for the CDR3: TGTGCCAGCAAACCGGGGATTCAGTCCTACGAGCAGTACTTC. It encodes CASKPGIQSYEQYF.

This chain uses TRBV19 with TRBJ2-7, with 11 bases lining up with TRBD2. Germline CDR1 reads LNHDA; CDR2 reads SQIVND (reference sequence). V gave up 7 bases and J gave up 2 bases; unmatched junction bases: 7. CDR3 length: 15 amino acids. The CDR3 DNA follows: TGTGCCAGTAACCAAGGGACTAGCGGAACCTACGAGCAGTACTTC. It encodes CASNQGTSGTYEQYF.

The V call is TRBV10-2, the J call TRBJ2-4; 8 bases fit TRBD1. The V and J ends lost 7 bases and 0 bases, in that order; junction bases with no gene match: 14. CDR1 WSHSY and CDR2 SAAADI come from the germline V gene. The CDR3 is made up of 18 amino acids. The CDR3 loop reads CASTPRTGPALAKNIQYF. In DNA, the CDR3 is TGCGCCAGCACTCCCAGGACAGGGCCTGCCCTAGCCAAAAACATTCAGTACTTC.

The chain links TRBV5-4 to TRBJ2-1; D call uncertain. This CDR3 comprises 12 residues. Germline lookup yields CDR1 SGHNT and CDR2 YYREEE (reference sequence). V was clipped by 0 bases and J by 7 bases, with 5 bases between them. As DNA, the CDR3 is TGTGCCAGCAGCTTGGTTCAGAATGAGCAGTTCTTC. It codes for CASSLVQNEQFF.

This chain connects TRBV15 to TRBJ1-1; 9 nucleotides align to TRBD1. Germline V CDR1 and CDR2: LNHNV, YYDKDF (reference sequence). The CDR3 length is 15 residues. The ends lost 3 bases at V and 1 base at J; junction bases unmatched: 3. The CDR3 here is CATSRTGQGNTEAFF. The CDR3, as DNA: TGTGCCACCAGCAGGACGGGACAGGGGAACACTGAAGCTTTCTTT.

The rearrangement joins TRBV4-1 to TRBJ1-1, with D perhaps TRBD1 (6 bases). V was cut by 2 bases and J by 5 bases, with 12 bases left in between. This CDR3 is 14 amino acids long. Germline V lookup: CDR1 MGHRA, CDR2 YSYEKL. The CDR3: CASSQTGRRTEAFF. CDR3 nucleotide sequence: TGCGCCAGCAGCCAAACAGGGCGTCGGACTGAAGCTTTCTTT.

This clone showed up just once. The chain employs TRBV5-1 and TRBJ2-7, with 9 positions matching TRBD1. V shed 4 bases and J 5 bases; nucleotides not matched to a gene: 10. Germline loops: CDR1 SGHRS, CDR2 YFSETQ. The CDR3 sequence is 15 residues long. Here the CDR3 DNA reads TGCGCCAGCAGCCTAGCCGGGACAGGGTATGACGAGCAGTACTTC. Protein product: CASSLAGTGYDEQYF.

A single count supports this clone. The chain carries TRBV6-1 and TRBJ2-7; 11 bases fit TRBD2. CDR3 length equals 15 residues. The ends lost 6 bases at V and 3 bases at J; junction bases unmatched: 7. CDR1 and CDR2 (germline): MNHNS, SASEGT. In DNA, the CDR3 is TGTGCCAGCAGCGCGGGACTAGCGGATGGCTACGAGCAGTACTTC. This gives the protein CASSAGLADGYEQYF.

This sequence joins TRBV9 and TRBJ2-5; weak D call: TRBD1 (6 bases). Trimming left V 2 bases short and J 5 bases short, with 13 bases between. Looked up from germline, CDR1 is SGDLS and CDR2 is YYNGEE. CDR3 length equals 14 residues. The CDR3 spells CASSVSQGRETQYF. CDR3 sequence (DNA): TGTGCCAGCAGCGTTTCACAGGGCCGGGAGACCCAGTACTTC.

The genes are TRBV6-5 and TRBJ1-1; 8 positions agree with TRBD1. Germline V gene lookup returns CDR1 MNHEY and CDR2 SVGAGI. V was clipped by 8 bases and J by 0 bases; unmatched bases: 5. The CDR3 has 14 amino acids. CDR3 coding DNA: TGTGCCAGCCAAGACAGGGGCCTGAACACTGAAGCTTTCTTT. This sequence encodes CASQDRGLNTEAFF.

This chain connects TRBV28 to TRBJ2-7; 7 nucleotides agree with TRBD1. Germline V CDR1 and CDR2: MDHEN, SYDVKM. This CDR3 spans 18 amino acids. V trimming: 7 bases; J trimming: 5 bases; junction bases outside the gene matches: 23. CDR3 loop: CASTHFFFFSTGVHEQYF. The CDR3 nucleotides are TGTGCCAGCACCCACTTTTTCTTCTTTAGTACAGGGGTCCACGAGCAGTACTTC.

This clone was observed once. The rearrangement joins TRBV5-1 to TRBJ2-1; 16 bases align to TRBD2. Germline V gene lookup returns CDR1 SGHRS and CDR2 YFSETQ. The CDR3 totals 18 residues. Losses at the gene ends were 4 bases for V and 7 bases for J; bases not matched to a gene: 11. Here the CDR3 DNA reads TGCGCCAGCAGCCCCGGGACTAGCGGGAGGGCCCTCTTTAATGAGCAGTTCTTC. Translating it yields CASSPGTSGRALFNEQFF.

This chain uses TRBV10-3 with TRBJ1-5, with D maybe TRBD1 (6 bases). V lost 0 bases and J lost 0, with 21 bases in between. The CDR3 consists of 20 residues. Germline CDR1 and CDR2: ENHRY and SYGVKD. Here the CDR3 reads CAISESILARGESSNQPQHF. DNA for the CDR3: TGTGCCATCAGTGAGTCGATCCTGGCCAGGGGAGAATCTAGCAATCAGCCCCAGCATTTT.

This rearrangement joins TRBV28 to TRBJ2-2; 9 positions match TRBD1. With 6 bases clipped from V and 3 bases from J, the junction kept 5 bases outside the gene matches. The CDR3 has 15 residues. Looked up from germline, CDR1 is MDHEN and CDR2 is SYDVKM. The CDR3 here is CASSRDRVHTGELFF. The CDR3 DNA reads TGTGCCAGCAGCCGGGACAGGGTTCACACCGGGGAGCTGTTTTTT.